This T cell receptor beta chain was captured in a study of blood T cell repertoires in COVID-19. Study-wide background: PBMCs, B-cell-depleted T cells, or T cells provided the cDNA or gDNA that made up the material.

TCRdb's table, derived via immunoSEQ multiplex PCR, lists solely in-frame clones and lacks some. The top ten hold roughly 8.8% of the sample, which has 73,000 or so clones, 80% to 90% seen once. In germline, CDR1 is SGHNT, CDR2 YYREEE (reference sequence). This CDR3 is built from 14 residues. With 6 bases clipped from V and 8 bases from J, the junction kept 6 bases outside the gene matches. The receptor comes from a man aged 25-45 years with acute or convalescent COVID-19. The V and J genes are TRBV5-4 and TRBJ2-1; 12 positions match TRBD2. Input material: peripheral blood. CDR3 bases: TGTGCCAGCACCCCGACTAGCGGGAGCTATGAGCAGTTCTTC. This translates into CASTPTSGSYEQFF.